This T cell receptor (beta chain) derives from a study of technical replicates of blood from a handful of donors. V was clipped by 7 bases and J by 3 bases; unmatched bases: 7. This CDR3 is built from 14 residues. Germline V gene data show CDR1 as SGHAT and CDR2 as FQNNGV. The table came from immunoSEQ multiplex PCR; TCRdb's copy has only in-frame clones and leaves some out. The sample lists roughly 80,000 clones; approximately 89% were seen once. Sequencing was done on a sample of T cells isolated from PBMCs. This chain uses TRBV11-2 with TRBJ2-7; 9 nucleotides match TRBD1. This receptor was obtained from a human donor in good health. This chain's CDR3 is CASISGTGSYEQYF. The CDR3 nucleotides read TGTGCCAGCATCTCAGGGACAGGGAGCTACGAGCAGTACTTC.